This T cell receptor (beta chain) was found in a study of Ad26.COV2.S vaccination and SARS-CoV-2 variants. The treatment denotes: over 15 received Ad26.COV2.S at low or high dose, single or two shots; roughly five received placebo; per-sample allocation not given. Day 63 after the first vaccine or placebo injection was the time point for sampling. Boston hosted the donor, who was an adult aged 18-55 years. Sequencing used immunoSEQ multiplex PCR; TCRdb keeps in-frame clones, though not all of them. The data contain about half a million clones, roughly nine tenths of them singletons. CDR3 length: 14 amino acids. From germline, CDR1 is MDHEN and CDR2 SYDVKM. V was clipped by 0 bases and J by 5 bases, with 10 bases between them.

This sequence originates from a person aged 18-65 years who received the Ad26.COV2.S COVID-19 vaccine or a placebo. Sequences were derived from peripheral blood, sampled in a trial of Ad26.COV2.S vaccine versus placebo. The chain couples TRBV28 to TRBJ2-5, with D perhaps TRBD1 (5 bases). CDR3 nucleotides: TGTGCCAGCAGTTTATGGGGGCCCGAGGAGACCCAGTACTTC. Encoded protein: CASSLWGPEETQYF. The full variable domain, with the rest looked up from reference TRBV28 and TRBJ2-5, is DVKVTQSSRYLVKRTGEKVFLECVQDMDHENMFWYRQDPGLGLRLIYFSYDVKMKEKGDIPEGYSVSREKKERFSLILESASTNQTSMYLCASSLWGPEETQYFGPGTRLLVL.